The TCR beta chain described here comes from a study of human T cells and chemical hapten exposure. Study context: Each patch test put 0.01% DPC on the upper back, and results were read at 6 days. Whole-study results and caveats: Correlating positively with patch test score were the PT1 expanded TCR counts. Expanded TCRs clustered into significantly more large CDR3 similarity groups than controls, the analysis revealed.

This clonotype was counted ten times or more. Antigen specificity is unknown. Specified time point: pre-sensitization, week 0. Treatment of the sample: therapeutic diphenylcyclopropenone sensitization with weekly scalp DPC. CDR1 is MNHEY, CDR2 SVGAGI, per germline. V lost 4 bases to trimming and J lost 5 bases, with 14 bases between them. The CDR3 totals 14 residues. In TCRdb, the RACE reads were re-called with MiXCR into one record per CDR3 protein. The sample gives over 300,000 distinct CDR3 sequences, 5% to 6.5% of which show up once; around 2.6% is in the top ten. Sequences were derived from whole blood, sampled in connection with sensitization to the hapten diphenylcyclopropenone (DPC). V and J are TRBV6-5 and TRBJ1-1, with TRBD1 as a possible D gene (6 bases). This TCR was sampled from a woman aged 45-65 years with alopecia areata. Some clones in this sample may be carry-over from other donors' samples. In DNA form, the CDR3 reads TGTGCCAGCAGTTTGGACAGAGACGGGACTGAAGCTTTCTTT. Translation: CASSLDRDGTEAFF.